These 22 T cell receptor beta chains were all obtained from the same sample, sequenced in a study of blood T cell repertoires in COVID-19. Some clones are missing from TCRdb's copy, which holds only in-frame ones; the method was immunoSEQ multiplex PCR. The table records 200,000 to 300,000 clones, 80% to 90% of them present only once. Material: peripheral blood. The receptors come from a woman aged 45-65 years with acute or convalescent COVID-19.

This sequence joins TRBV28 and TRBJ1-2; TRBD1 might be the D (5 bases). This CDR3 has 13 residues. The germline CDR1 and CDR2 sequences are MDHEN and SYDVKM. V lost 8 bases and J lost 8, with 18 bases in between. This CDR3 is CASDSGLFQGYTF. The CDR3 DNA is TGTGCCAGCGACTCAGGGCTCTTTCAGGGCTACACCTTC.

The sample holds one count of this clone. The DNA for the CDR3 is TGTGCCAGCAGAGTCGGACTAGCGGGGGCTTTGAACACCGGGGAGCTGTTTTTT. The encoded protein is CASRVGLAGALNTGELFF. This chain connects TRBV2 to TRBJ2-2, with TRBD2 identical over 13 bases. The V gene's germline CDR1 is SNHLY and CDR2 FYNNEI. The V segment lost 6 bases and the J segment 1 base; nucleotides outside the gene matches: 8. The CDR3 is 18 amino acids.

In DNA, the CDR3 is TGTGCCAGCAGCCAAGCGGGGAGCACAGATACGCAGTATTTT. Translation gives CASSQAGSTDTQYF. The chain carries TRBV3-1 (or the pseudogene TRBV3-2) and TRBJ2-3; possible D gene TRBD2, 5 bases. Germline CDR1 is LGHDT and CDR2 is YNNKEL (reference sequence). This CDR3 is built from 14 residues. Trimming cost V 1 base and J 0 bases, with 5 bases left between them.

The rearrangement links TRBV3-1 (or the pseudogene TRBV3-2) to TRBJ2-1; tentatively, D is TRBD2 (5 bases). There are 12 residues in the CDR3. CDR1 LGHDT and CDR2 YNNKEL come from the germline V gene (reference sequence). Trimming took off 4 bases at V and 6 bases at J, with 7 bases between the two ends. CDR3: CASSPGFNEQFF. The CDR3 region has the DNA TGTGCCAGCAGCCCGGGATTCAATGAGCAGTTCTTC.

The chain links TRBV18 to TRBJ2-7, with 9 bases identical to TRBD1. CDR3 length equals 14 residues. CDR1 KGHSH and CDR2 LQKENI come from the germline V gene. Losses at the gene ends were 4 bases for V and 7 bases for J; bases not matched to a gene: 8. CDR3 sequence (DNA): TGTGCCAGCTCACTCATACAGGGGGCAGGGGAGCAGTACTTC. It yields the protein CASSLIQGAGEQYF. Supplemented by reference TRBV18 and TRBJ2-7, the full variable domain reads NAGVMQNPRHLVRRRGQEARLRCSPMKGHSHVYWYRQLPEEGLKFMVYLQKENIIDESGMPKERFSAEFPKEGPSILRIQQVVRGDSAAYFCASSLIQGAGEQYFGPGTRLTVT.

V gene TRBV20-1 combines with J gene TRBJ2-1; tentatively, D is TRBD2 (7 bases). Germline CDR1 is DFQATT and CDR2 is SNEGSKA (reference sequence). This CDR3 spans 11 amino acids. V shed 8 bases and J shed 12 bases, with 17 bases lying between them. CDR3 nucleotide sequence: TGCAGTCCCGAGGGAGGGGGGAGGCAGTTCTTC. This sequence encodes CSPEGGGRQFF.

This clone was recorded once. The rearrangement links TRBV19 to TRBJ1-5; D gene unclear. The V end lost 5 bases, the J end lost 4 bases, and 6 bases lay between the germline ends. From germline, CDR1 is LNHDA and CDR2 SQIVND (reference sequence). The CDR3 runs to 12 residues. CDR3 loop: CASSGRNQPQHF. In DNA, the CDR3 is TGTGCCAGTAGTGGCAGAAATCAGCCCCAGCATTTT.

The V call is TRBV12-3 or TRBV12-4, the J call TRBJ2-1; D not certain. This CDR3 region has 13 residues. Trimming stripped 7 bases from V and 8 bases from J, with 15 bases between. The DNA of the CDR3 is TGTGCCAGCACCCCCCCCGGTTACGATGAGCAGTTCTTC. This translates into CASTPPGYDEQFF.

This clone appeared once. This CDR3 reads CASSPPPGQGLDEQYF. CDR3 nucleotides: TGTGCCAGCAGCCCCCCTCCGGGACAGGGGTTAGACGAGCAGTACTTC. V gene TRBV5-8 combines with J gene TRBJ2-7; TRBD1 aligns across 10 bases. Trimming cost V 4 bases and J 5 bases; bases outside gene matches: 12. CDR3 length equals 16 residues. The germline gives CDR1 SGHTS, CDR2 YDEGEE.

This chain links TRBV2 with TRBJ2-2; TRBD2 is a possible D gene (5 bases). The CDR3 extends over 13 amino acids. Looked up from germline, CDR1 is SNHLY and CDR2 is FYNNEI. V lost 6 bases to trimming and J lost 5 bases, with 10 bases between them. DNA for the CDR3: TGTGCCAGCAGGCCGGGGTCAACCGGGGAGCTGTTTTTT. It specifies CASRPGSTGELFF.

This clone has only a few counts. The V call is TRBV18, the J call TRBJ2-7; 8 bases are a match to TRBD1. CDR3 length equals 16 residues. Looked up from germline, CDR1 is KGHSH and CDR2 is LQKENI. Trimming removed 3 bases from V and 0 bases from J; junction bases left unmatched: 7. Written as DNA, the CDR3 is TGTGCCAGCTCACCCAACCGGGACAGGATCTCCTACGAGCAGTACTTC. Translation gives CASSPNRDRISYEQYF.

The genes are TRBV12-3 or TRBV12-4 and TRBJ1-2, with TRBD1 as a possible D gene (6 bases). V shed 6 bases and J shed 4 bases, with 12 bases lying between them. The CDR3 spans 13 residues. The DNA of the CDR3 is TGTGCCAGCAGCCTACAGGGAACCTATGGCTACACCTTC. It codes for CASSLQGTYGYTF.

This sequence joins TRBV19 and TRBJ2-7, with TRBD1 matching 11 bases. This CDR3 is built from 16 residues. Germline trimming cut 3 bases from V and 7 bases from J; bases unmatched to any gene: 11. The germline V gene encodes CDR1 LNHDA and CDR2 SQIVND (reference sequence). The CDR3 reads CASSIAGQGGFGEQYF. CDR3 DNA sequence: TGTGCCAGTAGTATCGCGGGACAGGGGGGTTTTGGGGAGCAGTACTTC.

The chain couples TRBV4-3 to TRBJ1-6; 7 bases align to TRBD1. The CDR3 runs to 16 residues. V lost 0 bases and J lost 7; bases outside the gene matches: 6. Germline V gives CDR1 LGHNA, CDR2 YSLEER. In DNA form, the CDR3 reads TGCGCCAGCAGCCAAGAAACAGACAGGGTAAATTCACCCCTCCACTTT. This encodes CASSQETDRVNSPLHF.

The rearrangement links TRBV7-3 to TRBJ2-2; possibly TRBD2 for D (6 bases). The CDR3 is made up of 14 amino acids. V dropped 4 bases and J dropped 6 bases, with 12 bases sitting between them. CDR1 is SGHTA and CDR2 is FQGTGA in the germline V gene. CDR3 region: CASSSRLEAGELFF. CDR3 DNA sequence: TGTGCCAGCAGCTCCCGACTAGAAGCCGGGGAGCTGTTTTTT.

This sequence joins TRBV4-3 and TRBJ2-1, with 13 bases aligning to TRBD2. The germline V gene has CDR1 LGHNA and CDR2 YSLEER. V gave up 5 bases and J gave up 6 bases; unmatched junction bases: 13. CDR3 size: 18 residues. CDR3: CASSDPGTSGIQPNEQFF. CDR3 in DNA: TGCGCCAGCAGCGATCCCGGGACTAGCGGGATCCAACCCAATGAGCAGTTCTTC.

The chain links TRBV3-1 (or the pseudogene TRBV3-2) to TRBJ2-3; D is undetermined. The CDR3 runs 16 residues. Per the germline V gene, CDR1 is LGHDT and CDR2 is YNNKEL (reference sequence). The germline V and J ends were trimmed by 8 bases and 2 bases, with 20 bases remaining between them. Here the CDR3 reads CASGDSFGGNTDTQYF. In DNA form, the CDR3 reads TGTGCCAGCGGAGATAGTTTTGGCGGAAACACAGATACGCAGTATTTT.

In its sample, this clone was seen a few times. DNA of the CDR3: TGTGCCAGCAGCTTGATGGGACTCGATTCACCCCTCCACTTT. Amino acid sequence: CASSLMGLDSPLHF. V and J are TRBV5-6 and TRBJ1-6; the D gene is possibly TRBD1 (5 bases). Looked up from germline, CDR1 is SGHDT and CDR2 is YYEEEE. Trimming took off 1 base at V and 8 bases at J, with 10 bases between the two ends. The CDR3 contains 14 residues.

The rearrangement uses TRBV28 and TRBJ2-5; D is possibly TRBD2 (8 bases). Trimming removed 11 bases from V and 4 bases from J, with 20 bases in between. This CDR3 is 14 amino acids long. Germline V gene data show CDR1 as MDHEN and CDR2 as SYDVKM. Here the CDR3 DNA reads TGTGCCGCAAGGACTAGCAGGGGGGGAGAGACCCAGTACTTC. Its protein product is CAARTSRGGETQYF.

This chain links TRBV3-1 (or the pseudogene TRBV3-2) with TRBJ2-3, with 8 nucleotides matching TRBD2. With V trimmed by 4 bases and J by 5 bases, 8 bases remained unmatched. This CDR3 spans 15 amino acids. Per germline, CDR1 LGHDT and CDR2 YNNKEL (reference sequence). The CDR3 DNA is TGTGCCAGCAGCCCCGAAGCGGGAGAAATAGATACGCAGTATTTT. Residues: CASSPEAGEIDTQYF.

This chain links TRBV7-2 with TRBJ2-7; D is unclear. Trimming left V 7 bases short and J 1 base short, with 14 bases between. The CDR3 is made up of 14 amino acids. Germline V gene data show CDR1 as SGHTA and CDR2 as FQGNSA. This CDR3 is CASTPRYSSYEQYF. CDR3 DNA: TGTGCCAGCACCCCCCGGTACAGTTCCTACGAGCAGTACTTC.

The gene calls are TRBV28 and TRBJ2-7; 11 nucleotides match TRBD1. The J segment lost 7 bases and the V segment lost 5 bases, leaving 7 bases of the junction unmatched. This CDR3 is 14 amino acids long. CDR1 and CDR2 from the germline V gene are MDHEN and SYDVKM. The DNA for the CDR3 is TGTGCCAGCAGTAGGGACAGGGGGACGGGGGAGCAGTACTTC. Translating it yields CASSRDRGTGEQYF.